These T cell receptor beta chains were read from a single sample in a study of chemoradiotherapy in HPV16-positive cancers. Clones were sequenced by immunoSEQ multiplex PCR, and TCRdb holds only the in-frame ones, with some missing. The table has around 30,000 clones, roughly nine tenths seen once. The sample here was blood, taken from a patient who underwent chemoradiotherapy. Receptor source: a human donor with HPV-associated anogenital cancer. Each CDR3 is given with its conserved first and last residue. Fields, in order: clone size, J gene, V gene, CDR3 protein. Expanded clones are given a class, and other clones once, few, many or no size at all.

>-|TRBJ2-3|TRBV5-1
CASSSGTGATDTQYF
>-|TRBJ2-1|TRBV27
CASSLRAPPPFF
>-|TRBJ2-7|TRBV28
CASSLHRGLNEQYF
>-|TRBJ2-7|TRBV4-2
CASSQVAGADEQYF
>-|TRBJ2-3|TRBV10-2
CASSEQGAGTDTQYF
>once|TRBJ1-4|TRBV2
CASSDRGGTNEKLFF
>-|TRBJ2-3|TRBV9
CASSVAGGFTDTQYF
>-|TRBJ2-3|TRBV11-2
CASSTHVSGADTQYF
>few|TRBJ2-5|TRBV11-3
CASSLGLAGFGDQETQYF
>-|TRBJ2-3|TRBV30
CAWSRDTDTQYF
>-|TRBJ2-7|TRBV5-1
CASSTSDRATYEQYF
>-|TRBJ2-1|TRBV29-1
CSEDCNEQFF
>-|TRBJ1-1|TRBV28
CASSGPREKAFF
>-|TRBJ2-1|TRBV7-2
CASSFLGKNEQFF
>-|TRBJ2-7|TRBV7-9
CASSLSTWAYEQYF
>-|TRBJ1-5|TRBV5-1
CASSLSSPTNQPQHF
>-|TRBJ2-1|TRBV6-6
CASSSGRSSYNEQFF
>-|TRBJ1-2|TRBV7-9
CASSLLTGLIYGYTF
>-|TRBJ1-2|TRBV5-1
CASSLVGRGDTF
>once|TRBJ2-1|TRBV18
CASSSIWRSYNEQFF
>-|TRBJ2-3|TRBV19
CASRAGGVSTDTQYF
>-|TRBJ1-1|TRBV27
CASSLLENTEAFF
>-|TRBJ1-2|TRBV19
CASAGRLYGYTF
>-|TRBJ1-4|TRBV9
CASSPDRLNEKLFF
>-|TRBJ2-6|TRBV11-2
CASSLYAGGANVLTF
>-|TRBJ2-7|TRBV5-1
CASSVLAGGGEQYF
>-|TRBJ2-5|TRBV5-1
CASSLGAGGTVETQYF
>-|TRBJ2-2|TRBV5-5
CASSGNRGWTGELFF
>once|TRBJ2-7|TRBV5-1
CASSLRGGRYEQYF
>-|TRBJ2-3|TRBV4-3
CASSQVATDTQYF
>-|TRBJ1-1|TRBV7-9
CASKAPGNRVNTEAFF
>-|TRBJ2-7|TRBV7-2
CASSRSGGAVEQYF
>-|TRBJ1-2|TRBV6-1
CASSEMVNYGYTF
>-|TRBJ2-1|TRBV7-3
CASSFSQRATYNEQFF
>-|TRBJ1-2|TRBV7-6
CASSRDSSTTNYGYTF
>-|TRBJ2-7|TRBV5-6
CASSPWRDYEQYF
>-|TRBJ2-2|TRBV7-9
CATNREGTGELFF
>-|TRBJ1-2|TRBV5-6
CASSFFSGTGDYGYTF
>-|TRBJ2-5|TRBV5-1
CASSLVQGRETQYF
>-|TRBJ1-1|TRBV30
CAWSPATEAFF
>-|TRBJ1-5|TRBV4-1
CASSQEGTGSNQPQHF
>-|TRBJ1-2|TRBV29-1
CSVYRGLVDYGYTF
>-|TRBJ1-6|TRBV7-2
CASSPFGQGLSPLHF
>-|TRBJ2-7|TRBV5-1
CASSVLAGESHEQYF
>few|TRBJ1-1|TRBV5-1
CASSLGQLQNTEAFF
>-|TRBJ2-7|TRBV7-2
CASSLSRVGTYEQYF
>-|TRBJ2-7|TRBV27
CASSSRRQVYEQYF
>-|TRBJ2-3|TRBV18
CASSPLGTGGSDTQYF
>-|TRBJ2-2|TRBV29-1
CSVEAGRGDTGELFF
>-|TRBJ2-1|TRBV5-4
CASSLSGASSYNEQFF
>-|TRBJ2-7|TRBV6-5
CASSYRDASYEQYF
>-|TRBJ1-1|TRBV18
CASSQGQPNTEAFF
>-|TRBJ1-5|TRBV19
CASSRYGSNQPQHF
>-|TRBJ2-2|TRBV7-2
CASSLRQGDTGELFF